This TCR beta chain was observed in a study of blood T cell repertoires in COVID-19. Only in-frame clones appear in the TCRdb table, and some are missing; sequencing was by immunoSEQ multiplex PCR. The sample includes roughly 62,000 clones, less than 85% of them seen just once. CDR1 is SEHNR, CDR2 FQNEAQ, per germline (reference sequence). Trimming removed 4 bases from V and 8 bases from J, with 17 bases in between. CDR3 length: 14 amino acids. This chain connects TRBV7-9 to TRBJ1-1; no clear D gene. The TCR originated in a man aged 55-75 years with acute or convalescent COVID-19. Material for sequencing was peripheral blood. The CDR3 region is CASSSKSRTWEAFF. The DNA of the CDR3 is TGTGCCAGCAGCTCGAAGTCCCGGACTTGGGAAGCTTTCTTT.